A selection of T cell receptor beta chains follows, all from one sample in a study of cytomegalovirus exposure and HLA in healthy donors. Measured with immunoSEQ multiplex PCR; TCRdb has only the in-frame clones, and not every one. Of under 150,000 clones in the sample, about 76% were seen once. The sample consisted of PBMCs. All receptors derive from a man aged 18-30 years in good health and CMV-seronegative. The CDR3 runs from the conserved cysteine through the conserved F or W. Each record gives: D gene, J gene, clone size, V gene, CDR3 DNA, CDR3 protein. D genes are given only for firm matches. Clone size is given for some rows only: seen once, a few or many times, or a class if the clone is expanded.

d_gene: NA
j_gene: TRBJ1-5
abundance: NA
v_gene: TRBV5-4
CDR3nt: TGTGCCAGCAGCAAATCCCCCTCGGAGGGCGGACAGCCCCAGCATTTT
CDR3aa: CASSKSPSEGGQPQHF

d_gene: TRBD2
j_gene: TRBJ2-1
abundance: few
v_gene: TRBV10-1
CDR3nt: TGCGCCAGCAGTTTTAGCGGGAGTTGGTCCTACAATGAGCAGTTCTTC
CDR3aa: CASSFSGSWSYNEQFF

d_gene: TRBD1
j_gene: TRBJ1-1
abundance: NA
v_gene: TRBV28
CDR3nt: TGTGCCAGCACTGGCTCGACAGGGAATTATGAAGCTTTCTTT
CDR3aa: CASTGSTGNYEAFF

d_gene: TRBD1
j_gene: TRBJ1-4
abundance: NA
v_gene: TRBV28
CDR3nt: TGTGCCAGCAGTCTAGGGCCGGGACAGGGAGGTGAAAAACTGTTTTTT
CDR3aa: CASSLGPGQGGEKLFF

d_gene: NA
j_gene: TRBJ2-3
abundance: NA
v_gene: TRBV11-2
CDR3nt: TGTGCCAGCAGCTTAGTTAGAACTAGCACAGATACGCAGTATTTT
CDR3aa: CASSLVRTSTDTQYF

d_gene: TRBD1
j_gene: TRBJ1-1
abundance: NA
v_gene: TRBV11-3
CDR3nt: TGTGCCAGCAGCCCACTAGATTTCCGACAGGGTCGGAACACTGAAGCTTTCTTT
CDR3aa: CASSPLDFRQGRNTEAFF

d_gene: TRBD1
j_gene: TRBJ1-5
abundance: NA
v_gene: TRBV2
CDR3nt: TGTGCCAGCAGTAGGGACAGGGGTGGGGTGAGCAATCAGCCCCAGCATTTT
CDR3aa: CASSRDRGGVSNQPQHF

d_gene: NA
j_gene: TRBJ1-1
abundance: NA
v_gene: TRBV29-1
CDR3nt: TGCAGCGATGGACATATGAACACTGAAGCTTTCTTT
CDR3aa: CSDGHMNTEAFF

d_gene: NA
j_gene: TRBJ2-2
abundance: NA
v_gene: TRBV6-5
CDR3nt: TGTGCCAGCAGTTACGACAGGGTGGTCAACACCGGGGGGCTGTTTTTT
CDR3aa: CASSYDRVVNTGGLFF

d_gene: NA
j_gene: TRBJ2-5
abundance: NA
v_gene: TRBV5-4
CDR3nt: TGTGCCAGCAGCCCCGGGGGACCTGACCAAGAGACCCAGTACTTC
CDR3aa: CASSPGGPDQETQYF

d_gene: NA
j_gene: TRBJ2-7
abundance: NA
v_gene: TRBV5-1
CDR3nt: TGCGCCAGCAGATCTGGAGAGTATCTAAGCTACGAGCAGTACTTC
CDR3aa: CASRSGEYLSYEQYF

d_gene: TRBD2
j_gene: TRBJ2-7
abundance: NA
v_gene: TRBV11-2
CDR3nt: TGTGCCAGCAGCTCGCGACTAGCGGGAGAGTTGGGCTACGAGCAGTACTTC
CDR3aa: CASSSRLAGELGYEQYF

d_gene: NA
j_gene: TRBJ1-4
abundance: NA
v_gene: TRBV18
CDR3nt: TGTGCCAGCTCATCCAGCTCCTTCGCCGCAAGGGGTGAAAAACTGTTTTTT
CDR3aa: CASSSSSFAARGEKLFF

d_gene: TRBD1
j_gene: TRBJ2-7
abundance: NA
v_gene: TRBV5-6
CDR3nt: TGTGCCAGCAGCCCACAGGGGACCTTCTACGAGCAGTACTTC
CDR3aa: CASSPQGTFYEQYF

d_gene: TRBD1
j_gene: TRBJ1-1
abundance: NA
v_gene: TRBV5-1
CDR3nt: TGCGCCAGCAGCCGAACGACAGGGGGCACTGAAGCTTTCTTT
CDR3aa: CASSRTTGGTEAFF

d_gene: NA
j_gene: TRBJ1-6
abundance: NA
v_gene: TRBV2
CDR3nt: TGTGCCAGCAGTGGGGAGGTGGATAATTCACCCCTCCACTTT
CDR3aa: CASSGEVDNSPLHF

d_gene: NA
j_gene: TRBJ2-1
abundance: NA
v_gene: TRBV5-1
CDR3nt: TGCGCCAGCAGCTTGTGGGGGGAGCGCGACAATGAGCAGTTCTTC
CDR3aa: CASSLWGERDNEQFF

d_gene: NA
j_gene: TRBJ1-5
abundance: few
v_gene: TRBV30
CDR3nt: TGTGCCTGGAGTGTCGCGGCTGGTCAGCCCCAGCATTTT
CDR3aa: CAWSVAAGQPQHF

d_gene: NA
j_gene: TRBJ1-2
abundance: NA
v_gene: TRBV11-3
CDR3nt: TGTGCCAGCAGCTTAGCTGCCAGGGGTGAAGACTATGGCTACACCTTC
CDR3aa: CASSLAARGEDYGYTF

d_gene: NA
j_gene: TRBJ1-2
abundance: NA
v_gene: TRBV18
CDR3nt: TGTGCCAGCTCACTACTCCTTGAGGGCCGTGATGGCTACACCTTC
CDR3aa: CASSLLLEGRDGYTF

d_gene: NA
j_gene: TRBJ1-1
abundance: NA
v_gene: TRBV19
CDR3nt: TGTGCCAGTAGTATTTTAGGGGGGGACGCTGAAGCTTTCTTT
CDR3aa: CASSILGGDAEAFF

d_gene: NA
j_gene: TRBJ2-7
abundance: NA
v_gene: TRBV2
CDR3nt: TGTGCCAGCAGAGCCGGGACAAACGAGCAGTACTTC
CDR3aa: CASRAGTNEQYF

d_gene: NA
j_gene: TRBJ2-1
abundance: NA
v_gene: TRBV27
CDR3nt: TGTGCCAGCAGTTTATCTTCCCCAGGTGTGCCCTACAATGAGCAGTTCTTC
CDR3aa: CASSLSSPGVPYNEQFF

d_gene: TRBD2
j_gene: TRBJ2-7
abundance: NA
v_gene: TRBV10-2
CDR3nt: TGCGCCAGCAGTGGACTAGCGGGGGTGAGCTCCTACGAGCAGTACTTC
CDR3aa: CASSGLAGVSSYEQYF

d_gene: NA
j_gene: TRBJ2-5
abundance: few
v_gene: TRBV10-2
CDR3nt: TGCGCCAGCAGTCAAGGGGTTTGGGAGACCCAGTACTTC
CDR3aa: CASSQGVWETQYF

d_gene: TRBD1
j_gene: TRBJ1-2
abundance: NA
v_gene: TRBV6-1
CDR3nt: TGTGCCAGCAGACAAGGGACAGGGAGTAACTATGGCTACACCTTC
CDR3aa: CASRQGTGSNYGYTF

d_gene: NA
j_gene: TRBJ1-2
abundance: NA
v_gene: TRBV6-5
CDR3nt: TGTGCCAGCAGTCCGGGATATCGCGGCTACACCTTC
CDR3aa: CASSPGYRGYTF

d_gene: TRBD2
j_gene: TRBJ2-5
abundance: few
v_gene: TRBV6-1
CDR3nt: TGTGCCAGCAGCTCAGCGGGGGGGCAAGAGACCCAGTACTTC
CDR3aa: CASSSAGGQETQYF

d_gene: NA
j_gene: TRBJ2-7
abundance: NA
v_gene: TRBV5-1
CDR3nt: TGCGCCAGCAGCACCGACAGTGGCGAGCAGTACTTC
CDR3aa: CASSTDSGEQYF

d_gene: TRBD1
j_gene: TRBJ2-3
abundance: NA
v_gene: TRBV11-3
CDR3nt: TGTGCCAGCAGCTTAGGTTCAGGGGGCGAGGTGGATTTT
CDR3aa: CASSLGSGGEVDF

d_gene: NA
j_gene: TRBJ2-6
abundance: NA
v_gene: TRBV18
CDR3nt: TGTGCCAGCTCACCTATAGGAGGGCAGCTCTCTGGGGCCAACGTCCTGACTTTC
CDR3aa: CASSPIGGQLSGANVLTF

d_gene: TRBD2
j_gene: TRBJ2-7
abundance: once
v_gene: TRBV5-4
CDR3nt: TGTGCCAGCAGCTTGGAGCGGGGCTACGAGCAGTACTTC
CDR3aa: CASSLERGYEQYF

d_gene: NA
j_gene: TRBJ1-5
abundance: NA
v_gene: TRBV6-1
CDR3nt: TGTGCCAGCAGTGAAGTCCCACAGGCACTTTATCAGCCCCAGCATTTT
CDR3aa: CASSEVPQALYQPQHF

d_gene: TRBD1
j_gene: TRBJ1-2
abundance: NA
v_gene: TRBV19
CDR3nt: TGTGCCAGTAACGGACCCAGGGGACAGGGAAAAGTCTATGACTACACCTTC
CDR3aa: CASNGPRGQGKVYDYTF

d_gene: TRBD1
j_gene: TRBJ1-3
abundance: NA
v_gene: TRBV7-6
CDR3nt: TGTGCCAGCAGCTTAACCCCCCCGCAGGGGGCATCTGGAAACACCATATATTTT
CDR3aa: CASSLTPPQGASGNTIYF

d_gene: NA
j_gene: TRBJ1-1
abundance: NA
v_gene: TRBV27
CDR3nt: TGTGCCAGCAGTCCCCGGGTTAGGAACACTGAAGCTTTCTTT
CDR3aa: CASSPRVRNTEAFF

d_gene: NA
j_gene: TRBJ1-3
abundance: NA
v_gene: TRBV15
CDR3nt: TGTGCCACCAGCAGAGATTCAGGGCCTACTGGAAACACCATATATTTT
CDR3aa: CATSRDSGPTGNTIYF

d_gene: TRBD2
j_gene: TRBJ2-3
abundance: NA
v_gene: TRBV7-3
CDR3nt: TGTGCCAGCAGCTCGGCACCAGCGGGAAACACAGATACGCAGTATTTT
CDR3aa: CASSSAPAGNTDTQYF

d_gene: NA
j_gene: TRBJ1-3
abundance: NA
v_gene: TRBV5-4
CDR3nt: TGTGCCAGCAGCTTGGTAGGGGCTGGAAACACCATATATTTT
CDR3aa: CASSLVGAGNTIYF

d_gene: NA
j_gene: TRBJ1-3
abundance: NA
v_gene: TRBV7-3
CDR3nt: TGTGCCAGCAGCTTGGGCGTTGGAAACACCATATATTTT
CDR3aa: CASSLGVGNTIYF

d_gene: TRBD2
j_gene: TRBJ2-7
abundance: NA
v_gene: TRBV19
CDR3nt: TGTGCCAGTAGTATTCGGGAGGGCCCCTACGAGCAGTACTTC
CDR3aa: CASSIREGPYEQYF

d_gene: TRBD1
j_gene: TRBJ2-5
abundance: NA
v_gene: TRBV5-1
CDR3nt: TGCGCCAGCAGCACTCCGGGACAGGAGGTAGGGGAGACCCAGTACTTC
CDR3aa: CASSTPGQEVGETQYF

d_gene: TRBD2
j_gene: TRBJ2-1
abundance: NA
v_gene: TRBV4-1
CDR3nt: TGCGCCAGCAGCCAAGATGTAGCGGGTCCGTGGGTGCAGTTCTTC
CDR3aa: CASSQDVAGPWVQFF

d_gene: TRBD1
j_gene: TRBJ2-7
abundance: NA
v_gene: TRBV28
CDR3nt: TGTGCCAGCAGTCCACGACAGGGGGTCCTAACCTACGAGCAGTACTTC
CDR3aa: CASSPRQGVLTYEQYF